The sequence of this T cell receptor (beta chain) was determined in a study of blood T cell repertoires in COVID-19. About the research overall: Italy, Spain and the United States were the sources of the convalescent and acute COVID-19 samples.

Per the study methods: Reference gene primer amplification in the assay estimated nucleated cell counts. Measured with immunoSEQ multiplex PCR; TCRdb has only the in-frame clones, and not every one. Clonal size and the V and J genes are those of that table, whereas D and trimming came from the DNA. In the table there are about 95,000 clones, approximately 80% of which are singletons. V shed 5 bases, J shed 5 bases, and the junction held 8 bases outside the gene matches. The CDR3 contains 16 residues. Germline V lookup: CDR1 SGHVS, CDR2 FNYEAQ. Sequences were obtained from peripheral blood. This sequence was found in a human donor in a cohort sampled during active COVID-19. The rearrangement links TRBV7-6 to TRBJ1-5; 11 positions agree with TRBD1. The chain's CDR3 is CASSPRTGGQDQPQHF. The CDR3 bases are TGTGCCAGCAGCCCGAGGACAGGGGGCCAGGATCAGCCCCAGCATTTT.